The 4 T cell receptor beta chains in this list originate from one sample, sequenced in a study of blood T cell repertoires in COVID-19 (dated by TCRdb to the early 2020s). The method was the immunoSEQ multiplex PCR assay. TCRdb stores this immuneACCESS table with in-frame sequences only. Part of the clones is absent; in the studies checked, under half of the shortfall reflects unresolved V genes, and no reason is known for the rest. The sample includes under 450,000 clones, with about 89% observed a single time. The ten largest clones represent around 0.94% of the sample. Sequenced: PBMCs or T cells enriched from blood (not recorded which). These receptor sequences come from a woman aged 40 to 50 who had been exposed to COVID-19.

The chain is built from TRBV7-9 and TRBJ1-6, with TRBD1 identical over 7 bases. The V gene's germline CDR1 is SEHNR and CDR2 FQNEAQ (reference sequence). V trimming: 4 bases; J trimming: 3 bases; junction bases outside the gene matches: 6. This CDR3 spans 16 amino acids. The CDR3 loop is CASSYQTGVYNSPLHF. In DNA, the CDR3 is TGTGCCAGCAGCTACCAAACAGGGGTCTATAATTCACCCCTCCACTTT.

This clone is a singleton in its sample. This chain joins TRBV24-1 and TRBJ2-2; no definite D call. Germline V lookup: CDR1 KGHDR, CDR2 SFDVKD. The CDR3 contains 16 residues. The ends were cut back, 2 bases at V and 4 bases at J, with 13 bases in the middle. CDR3: CATSDSRQTITGELFF. CDR3 nucleotides: TGTGCCACCAGTGATTCTAGGCAGACCATCACCGGGGAGCTGTTTTTT.

The CDR3: CASSQSPAGGRYGYTF. Here the CDR3 DNA reads TGTGCCAGCAGCCAATCACCGGCGGGGGGTCGGTATGGCTACACCTTC. This chain links TRBV3-1 (or the pseudogene TRBV3-2) with TRBJ1-2, with D perhaps matching TRBD1 (5 bases). The CDR3 extends over 16 amino acids. Germline CDR1 LGHDT, CDR2 YNNKEL (reference sequence). V was cut by 2 bases and J by 5 bases, with 18 bases left in between.

The CDR3 reads CATTLDRGIAEAFF. For the CDR3, the DNA is TGTGCCACTACTCTCGACAGGGGGATAGCTGAAGCTTTCTTT. This chain links TRBV19 with TRBJ1-1, with TRBD1 matching over 9 bases. V gave up 10 bases and J gave up 6 bases; unmatched junction bases: 12. The CDR3 sequence is 14 residues long. Per the germline V gene, CDR1 is LNHDA and CDR2 is SQIVND (reference sequence).